The rows below give T cell receptor beta chains drawn from one sample of a study of blood T cell repertoires in COVID-19. TCRdb's copy holds only in-frame clones and misses some; the assay was immunoSEQ multiplex PCR. The sample includes more than 200,000 clones, approximately 90% of them seen just once. Source material: PBMCs or T cells enriched from blood (not recorded which). The receptors were sampled from a woman aged 25 to 39 who had recovered from COVID-19. The CDR3 runs from the conserved cysteine through the conserved F or W. D genes are given only for firm matches. Clone size is not always given. Where it is, it says once, few, many or a class for expanded clones.

TRBV11-1	TRBD2	TRBJ2-2	.	CASSPRTSGNTGELFF	TGTGCCAGCAGCCCCCGGACTAGCGGGAACACCGGGGAGCTGTTTTTT
TRBV5-1	.	TRBJ1-1	.	CASSPTGDRTNTEAFF	TGCGCCAGCAGCCCTACTGGCGACAGGACGAACACTGAAGCTTTCTTT
TRBV5-1	TRBD1	TRBJ1-6	.	CASSLGHRGTSPLHF	TGCGCCAGCAGCTTGGGCCACAGGGGAACTTCACCCCTCCACTTT
TRBV5-8	TRBD2	TRBJ2-3	.	CASGGTSGRTDTQYF	TGTGCCAGCGGGGGGACTAGCGGGAGAACAGATACGCAGTATTTT
TRBV6-5	TRBD1	TRBJ1-3	.	CASSRQGADGNTIYF	TGTGCCAGCAGTAGACAGGGGGCAGACGGAAACACCATATATTTT
TRBV9	.	TRBJ2-1	few	CASSVVVRSNEQFF	TGTGCCAGCAGCGTAGTGGTCCGGAGTAATGAGCAGTTCTTC
TRBV28	.	TRBJ1-2	.	CASSHRRPGYTF	TGTGCCAGCAGCCACCGGAGGCCTGGCTACACCTTC
TRBV7-8	.	TRBJ1-2	.	CASSITARAGSYGYTF	TGTGCCAGCAGCATCACGGCCAGGGCGGGGAGTTATGGCTACACCTTC
TRBV4-3	.	TRBJ1-5	.	CASSQDWRNNQPQHF	TGCGCCAGCAGCCAAGATTGGAGAAACAATCAGCCCCAGCATTTT
TRBV9	TRBD1	TRBJ2-1	.	CASSVEPGPGGEQFF	TGTGCCAGCAGCGTAGAGCCAGGTCCAGGGGGTGAGCAGTTCTTC
TRBV28	.	TRBJ1-5	.	CASTITGAGGIDRRNQPQHF	TGTGCCAGCACCATAACAGGCGCTGGGGGCATCGACAGGCGCAATCAGCCCCAGCATTTT
TRBV24-1	.	TRBJ2-1	.	CATSGRGGLSYNEQFF	TGTGCCACCAGTGGGCGAGGTGGATTATCCTACAATGAGCAGTTCTTC
TRBV14	.	TRBJ1-1	.	CAVRGRGTEAFF	TGTGCTGTACGCGGAAGAGGCACTGAAGCTTTCTTT
TRBV20-1	.	TRBJ2-3	.	CSASTGHDDTQYF	TGCAGTGCTAGTACAGGGCATGACGATACGCAGTATTTT
TRBV28	.	TRBJ1-1	.	CASRGSGDDKAFF	TGTGCCAGCCGAGGGTCAGGAGACGATAAAGCTTTCTTT
TRBV27	.	TRBJ2-7	.	CASSFGLEAGRSYEQYF	TGTGCCAGCAGTTTCGGACTCGAAGCGGGCCGGTCCTACGAGCAGTACTTC
TRBV5-6	.	TRBJ1-1	.	CASSLRGSGNTEAFF	TGTGCCAGCAGCTTACGGGGATCTGGGAACACTGAAGCTTTCTTT
TRBV30	TRBD2	TRBJ2-1	.	CAWSFLAGGLSSYNEQFF	TGTGCCTGGAGCTTTCTAGCGGGAGGCCTGAGCTCCTACAATGAGCAGTTCTTC
TRBV19	.	TRBJ2-1	once	CASSRSTGFQFYNEQFF	TGTGCCAGTAGTCGTTCTACGGGGTTCCAGTTTTACAATGAGCAGTTCTTC
TRBV6-1	.	TRBJ2-6	.	CASSEAGPGANVLTF	TGTGCCAGCAGTGAAGCGGGGCCTGGGGCCAACGTCCTGACTTTC
TRBV19	TRBD2	TRBJ2-7	.	CASSIGTSYEQYF	TGTGCCAGTAGTATCGGGACTAGCTACGAGCAGTACTTC
TRBV11-3	.	TRBJ2-1	.	CASSRDGKGDNEQFF	TGTGCCAGCAGCCGCGACGGTAAGGGGGACAATGAGCAGTTCTTC
TRBV7-2	.	TRBJ1-2	once	CASSRQDNYGYTF	TGTGCCAGCAGCCGACAGGATAACTATGGCTACACCTTC
TRBV4-1	.	TRBJ2-7	.	CASSHGDSRSYEQYF	TGCGCCAGCAGCCACGGGGACTCCAGGAGCTACGAGCAGTACTTC
TRBV4-2	TRBD2	TRBJ2-2	once	CASSPTSGRALNTGELFF	TGTGCCAGCAGCCCGACTAGCGGGAGGGCCTTGAACACCGGGGAGCTGTTTTTT
TRBV7-2	.	TRBJ1-2	.	CASSLSRDYGYTF	TGTGCCAGCAGCTTAAGCAGGGACTATGGCTACACCTTC
TRBV20-1	TRBD1	TRBJ1-1	.	CSASTGATEAFF	TGCAGTGCTAGTACAGGGGCCACTGAAGCTTTCTTT